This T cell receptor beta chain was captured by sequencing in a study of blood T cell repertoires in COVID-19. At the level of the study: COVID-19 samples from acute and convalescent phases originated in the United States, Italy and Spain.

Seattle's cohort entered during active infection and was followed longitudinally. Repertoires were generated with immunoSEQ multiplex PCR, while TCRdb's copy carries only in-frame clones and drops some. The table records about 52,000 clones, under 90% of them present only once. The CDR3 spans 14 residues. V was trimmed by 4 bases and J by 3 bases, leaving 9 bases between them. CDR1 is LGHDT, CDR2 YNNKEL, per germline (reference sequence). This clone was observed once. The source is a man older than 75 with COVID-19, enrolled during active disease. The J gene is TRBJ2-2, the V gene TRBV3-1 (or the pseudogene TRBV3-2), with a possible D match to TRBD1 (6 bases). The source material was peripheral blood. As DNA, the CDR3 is TGTGCCAGCAGCCCGGGACACGACACCGGGGAGCTGTTTTTT. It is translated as CASSPGHDTGELFF.